Given below is one TCR beta chain in context. Clones were sequenced by immunoSEQ multiplex PCR, and TCRdb holds only the in-frame ones, with some missing. The sample carries around 120,000 clones, around 90% recorded once. This sample is drawn from a study of T cell responses to AZD1222 COVID-19 vaccine. The material sequenced was peripheral blood, taken 28 days after the second AZD1222 dose. The clonotype comes from an adult who received the AZD1222 COVID-19 vaccine.

CDR3 residues: CASSLDPAGGPGTQYF. In nucleotides, the CDR3 is TGCGCCAGCAGCTTGGACCCAGCGGGGGGGCCTGGTACGCAGTATTTT. The rearrangement joins TRBV5-1 to TRBJ2-3; 10 bases align to TRBD2. The germline V gene encodes CDR1 SGHRS and CDR2 YFSETQ. There are 16 residues in the CDR3. Germline trimming cut 0 bases from V and 8 bases from J; bases unmatched to any gene: 9.